The next 17 T cell receptor beta chains were all read from a single sample in a study of OX40 agonist ivuxolimab in advanced cancers. Assay used: immunoSEQ multiplex PCR; TCRdb lists only in-frame clones, some missing. The sample lists 35,000 to 45,000 clones; roughly 90% were seen once. This sample comprised CD4+ or CD8+ T cells sorted from blood, obtained in a trial of the OX40 agonist ivuxolimab. These receptors all stem from an adult with an advanced solid tumor such as melanoma, head and neck, liver or kidney cancer.

This chain uses TRBV4-1 with TRBJ1-2; TRBD1 matches 9 bases. The CDR3 sequence is 16 residues long. The V segment lost 1 base and the J segment 7 bases; nucleotides outside the gene matches: 10. Germline V gene data show CDR1 as MGHRA and CDR2 as YSYEKL. CDR3 residues: CASSQVVRDRVFGYTF. The CDR3 DNA reads as TGCGCCAGCAGCCAAGTAGTGCGGGACAGGGTTTTTGGCTACACCTTC.

This rearrangement joins TRBV21-1 to TRBJ1-3; TRBD1 reflects the table's D call only, with no check against the DNA. TRBV21-1 corresponds to a pseudogene. The CDR3 is made up of 17 amino acids. In nucleotides, the CDR3 is TGTGCCAGCAGCGCCCAAGACAGGCCGTTCGACGGAAACACCATATATTTT. As protein: CASSAQDRPFDGNTIYF.

The gene calls are TRBV30 and TRBJ2-7; 7 nucleotides match TRBD1. The CDR3 extends over 13 amino acids. After removal of 8 bases from V and 3 bases from J, the junction contained 10 bases not matched to a gene. Germline V gene lookup returns CDR1 GTSNPN and CDR2 SVGIG (reference sequence). The CDR3 DNA sequence: TGTGCCGGATACCGGGACAGAGACTACGAGCAGTACTTC. Amino acids: CAGYRDRDYEQYF.

This clone is deemed medium-sized. The rearrangement joins TRBV15 to TRBJ1-5; D not resolved. Germline CDR1 and CDR2: LNHNV and YYDKDF (reference sequence). Trimming shortened V by 1 base and J by 0 bases, and 7 bases separated the two germline ends. The CDR3 runs 15 residues. The CDR3 loop reads CATSRAGNSNQPQHF. The CDR3 DNA sequence: TGTGCCACCAGCAGAGCAGGAAATAGCAATCAGCCCCAGCATTTT.

The V call is TRBV9, the J call TRBJ1-1; D may be TRBD1 (6 bases). The V gene's germline CDR1 is SGDLS and CDR2 YYNGEE. The CDR3 is 15 amino acids. V gave up 2 bases and J gave up 1 base, with 12 bases separating them. CDR3 coding DNA: TGTGCCAGCAGCGTGACAGGTTTGAGGAACACTGAAGCTTTCTTT. This gives the protein CASSVTGLRNTEAFF.

The chain is built from TRBV5-1 and TRBJ2-1; D gene uncertain. CDR3 length: 12 residues. V was pared by 7 bases and J by 8 bases, with 13 bases between. From germline, CDR1 is SGHRS and CDR2 YFSETQ. The CDR3: CASAVLADEQFF. As DNA, the CDR3 is TGCGCCAGCGCTGTCCTTGCGGATGAGCAGTTCTTC. Full variable domain (missing parts from reference TRBV5-1 and TRBJ2-1): KAGVTQTPRYLIKTRGQQVTLSCSPISGHRSVSWYQQTPGQGLQFLFEYFSETQRNKGNFPGRFSGRQFSNSRSEMNVSTLELGDSALYLCASAVLADEQFFGPGTRLTVL.

V gene TRBV6-5 combines with J gene TRBJ2-1; D is ambiguous. The length of the CDR3 is 11 residues. Germline CDR1 MNHEY, CDR2 SVGAGI. V lost 0 bases, J lost 6 bases, and 0 bases lay in between. The chain's CDR3 is CASSYSNEQFF. DNA of the CDR3: TGTGCCAGCAGTTACTCCAATGAGCAGTTCTTC.

The chain couples TRBV5-5 to TRBJ1-1; D may be TRBD1 (6 bases). The CDR3 contains 12 residues. Per germline, CDR1 SGHKS and CDR2 YYEKEE (reference sequence). Trimming left V 2 bases short and J 6 bases short, with 8 bases between. CDR3 region: CASSLQGSEAFF. The CDR3 DNA follows: TGTGCCAGCAGCTTACAGGGCTCTGAAGCTTTCTTT.

This clone showed up just once. The genes are TRBV28 and TRBJ2-7; 10 bases line up with TRBD2. J was trimmed by 2 bases and V by 6 bases; bases with no gene match: 4. Germline lookup yields CDR1 MDHEN and CDR2 SYDVKM. This CDR3 spans 14 amino acids. CDR3 coding DNA: TGTGCCAGCAGCCTCAGCGGGGGGGCCTACGAGCAGTACTTC. Protein: CASSLSGGAYEQYF.

The chain carries TRBV9 and TRBJ2-3; no clear D. The germline gives CDR1 SGDLS, CDR2 YYNGEE. Trimming left V 0 bases short and J 5 bases short, with 4 bases between. CDR3 length: 12 residues. The DNA of the CDR3 is TGTGCCAGCAGCGTAGGGGTAGATACGCAGTATTTT. This sequence encodes CASSVGVDTQYF.

J is TRBJ2-1 and V is TRBV7-8; 11 bases match TRBD2. The V gene end was trimmed by 1 base and the J gene end by 4 bases; junction bases not matched to a gene: 18. The CDR3 has 21 residues. Germline V gives CDR1 SGHVS, CDR2 FQNEAQ. The CDR3 loop is CASSLGPLAGGPGGVYNEQFF. CDR3 sequence (DNA): TGTGCCAGCAGCTTAGGGCCTTTAGCGGGAGGGCCGGGTGGTGTGTACAATGAGCAGTTCTTC.

The V gene is TRBV7-2, the J gene TRBJ2-5, with D hard to call. The V end lost 0 bases, the J end lost 4 bases, and 9 bases lay between the germline ends. The CDR3 is 14 amino acids. The germline V gene has CDR1 SGHTA and CDR2 FQGNSA. The CDR3 sequence is CASSLARPRETQYF. In DNA, the CDR3 is TGTGCCAGCAGCTTAGCCCGCCCCCGAGAGACCCAGTACTTC.

This clone appeared once. Since a much larger clone is just one base distant, this may be a read error. The chain uses TRBV7-9 and TRBJ2-1, with TRBD2 matching 10 bases. Germline CDR1 reads SEHNR; CDR2 reads FQNEAQ (reference sequence). CDR3 size: 17 residues. CDR3 residues: CASSLASSGGYYNEQLF. The CDR3 DNA reads TGTGCCAGCAGCTTAGCTTCTAGCGGGGGATATTACAATGAGCAGCTCTTC.

This chain connects TRBV28 to TRBJ2-7; TRBD1 is a possible D gene (5 bases). The CDR3 totals 16 residues. V gave up 3 bases and J gave up 0 bases, with 15 bases separating them. The germline CDR1 and CDR2 sequences are MDHEN and SYDVKM. CDR3 nucleotides: TGTGCCAGCAGTTTGTTCGGGCAGGGCGGCTCCTACGAGCAGTACTTC. Translation gives CASSLFGQGGSYEQYF.

V and J are TRBV5-1 and TRBJ1-4; 7 nucleotides agree with TRBD1. After removal of 9 bases from V and 0 bases from J, the junction contained 20 bases not matched to a gene. Germline-derived CDR1 and CDR2 are SGHRS and YFSETQ. The CDR3 is 19 residues long. The DNA of the CDR3 is TGCGCCACCCCGAAAGGACAGGCCGAGACGTACGCAACTAATGAAAAACTGTTTTTT. This codes for CATPKGQAETYATNEKLFF.

J is TRBJ2-2 and V is TRBV6-5; D may be TRBD1 (6 bases). Germline V gene sequence: CDR1 MNHEY, CDR2 SVGAGI. The CDR3 length is 14 residues. The V gene lost 7 bases and the J gene lost 3 bases, with 12 bases spanning the gap. CDR3 sequence (DNA): TGTGCCAGCATTGACAGGCGAGACACCGGGGAGCTGTTTTTT. As protein: CASIDRRDTGELFF.

A word on this clone: The junction shows a germline mismatch at one end, possibly a read error. J is TRBJ2-7 and V is TRBV2; D gene uncertain. In germline, CDR1 is SNHLY, CDR2 FYNNEI. The CDR3 extends over 9 amino acids. The CDR3 is CATSAEQYF. CDR3 coding DNA: TGTGCCACCAGTGCCGAGCAGTACTTC. The full variable domain, its missing parts supplied by reference TRBV2 and TRBJ2-7, is EPEVTQTPSHQVTQMGQEVILRCVPISNHLYFYWYRQILGQKVEFLVSFYNNEISEKSEIFDDQFSVERPDGSNFTLKIRSTKLEDSAMYFCATSAEQYFGPGTRLTVT.